A selection of T cell receptor beta chains follows, all from one sample in a study of vaccination effects on CD4 cells after COVID-19. TCRdb's copy holds only in-frame clones and misses some; the assay was immunoSEQ multiplex PCR. The sample lists 75,000 or so clones, 60% to 80% seen once, with more than 1% in the top ten. These receptors lack a known antigen. Specimen: CD4+ T cells from PBMCs cultured with HCoV-OC43 spike peptides, collected after COVID-19 vaccination. Receptors originate from a human donor who received a COVID-19 vaccine. The CDR3 runs from the conserved cysteine through the conserved F or W. Each record gives: D gene, V gene, J gene, clone size, CDR3 protein, CDR3 DNA. D genes are given only for firm matches. Only some rows state a clone size, as once, few, many or a class for expanded clones.

D gene: -
V gene: TRBV30
J gene: TRBJ1-5
clone size: -
CDR3 protein: CAWSNRDNQPQHF
CDR3 DNA: TGTGCCTGGAGTAACAGGGATAATCAGCCCCAGCATTTT

D gene: -
V gene: TRBV24-1
J gene: TRBJ2-2
clone size: once
CDR3 protein: CATSDSPGELFF
CDR3 DNA: TGTGCCACCAGTGATTCCCCCGGGGAGCTGTTTTTT

D gene: TRBD1
V gene: TRBV7-9
J gene: TRBJ2-1
clone size: -
CDR3 protein: CASSLGDSPFF
CDR3 DNA: TGTGCCAGCAGCTTGGGGGACAGTCCGTTCTTC

D gene: -
V gene: TRBV18
J gene: TRBJ1-6
clone size: -
CDR3 protein: CASSLLGGGHNSPLHF
CDR3 DNA: TGTGCCAGCTCACTCCTAGGGGGGGGGCATAATTCACCCCTCCACTTT

D gene: -
V gene: TRBV28
J gene: TRBJ1-3
clone size: -
CDR3 protein: CASSEGSGNTIYF
CDR3 DNA: TGTGCCAGCTCGGAGGGTTCGGGAAACACCATATATTTT

D gene: -
V gene: TRBV5-1
J gene: TRBJ1-2
clone size: -
CDR3 protein: CASSLEGTSGYTF
CDR3 DNA: TGCGCCAGCAGCTTGGAGGGGACGAGTGGCTACACCTTC

D gene: -
V gene: TRBV19
J gene: TRBJ1-2
clone size: -
CDR3 protein: CASSVSSLQGKFYGYTF
CDR3 DNA: TGTGCCAGTAGTGTCTCTTCTCTTCAGGGGAAGTTCTATGGCTACACCTTC

D gene: TRBD1
V gene: TRBV19
J gene: TRBJ1-1
clone size: few
CDR3 protein: CASSVTGDNTEAFF
CDR3 DNA: TGTGCCAGTAGCGTAACAGGGGATAACACTGAAGCTTTCTTT

D gene: TRBD1
V gene: TRBV4-3
J gene: TRBJ1-2
clone size: -
CDR3 protein: CASSHQTGNYGYTF
CDR3 DNA: TGCGCCAGCAGCCACCAGACAGGGAACTATGGCTACACCTTC

D gene: TRBD1
V gene: TRBV5-1
J gene: TRBJ2-2
clone size: -
CDR3 protein: CASRGQGDTGELFF
CDR3 DNA: TGCGCCAGCAGGGGACAGGGCGACACCGGGGAGCTGTTTTTT

D gene: TRBD2
V gene: TRBV5-1
J gene: TRBJ2-3
clone size: once
CDR3 protein: CASSASGGADTQYF
CDR3 DNA: TGCGCCAGCAGCGCTAGCGGGGGGGCAGATACGCAGTATTTT

D gene: TRBD2
V gene: TRBV10-1
J gene: TRBJ2-1
clone size: -
CDR3 protein: CASSDPGLAGVEQFF
CDR3 DNA: TGCGCCAGCAGTGACCCGGGACTAGCGGGGGTTGAGCAGTTCTTC

D gene: -
V gene: TRBV5-1
J gene: TRBJ2-5
clone size: -
CDR3 protein: CASSLDETQYF
CDR3 DNA: TGCGCCAGCAGCTTAGACGAGACCCAGTACTTC

D gene: -
V gene: TRBV5-1
J gene: TRBJ1-1
clone size: few
CDR3 protein: CASSHRSGDTEAFF
CDR3 DNA: TGCGCCAGCAGCCACAGGAGCGGCGACACTGAAGCTTTCTTT

D gene: TRBD2
V gene: TRBV4-3
J gene: TRBJ2-2
clone size: few
CDR3 protein: CASSQELAGGQNTGELFF
CDR3 DNA: TGCGCCAGCAGCCAAGAACTAGCGGGGGGGCAAAACACCGGGGAGCTGTTTTTT

D gene: -
V gene: TRBV10-3
J gene: TRBJ2-2
clone size: few
CDR3 protein: CAISDGGDTGELFF
CDR3 DNA: TGTGCCATCAGTGATGGCGGGGACACCGGGGAGCTGTTTTTT

D gene: -
V gene: TRBV6-5
J gene: TRBJ1-2
clone size: -
CDR3 protein: CASSYSGGPTNYGYTF
CDR3 DNA: TGTGCCAGCAGTTACTCCGGAGGGCCAACTAACTATGGCTACACCTTC

D gene: TRBD2
V gene: TRBV28
J gene: TRBJ2-4
clone size: -
CDR3 protein: CASTFRGVAKNIQYF
CDR3 DNA: TGTGCCAGCACCTTCCGGGGGGTAGCCAAAAACATTCAGTACTTC

D gene: TRBD1
V gene: TRBV11-1
J gene: TRBJ2-2
clone size: -
CDR3 protein: CASSSTGQGLAGELFF
CDR3 DNA: TGTGCCAGCAGCTCTACGGGACAGGGGTTAGCCGGGGAGCTGTTTTTT

D gene: -
V gene: TRBV5-1
J gene: TRBJ1-2
clone size: -
CDR3 protein: CASSADTYGYTF
CDR3 DNA: TGCGCCAGCAGCGCCGACACCTATGGCTACACCTTC

D gene: TRBD2
V gene: TRBV5-1
J gene: TRBJ2-5
clone size: -
CDR3 protein: CASSLLAGGPETQYF
CDR3 DNA: TGCGCCAGCAGCTTGTTAGCGGGGGGGCCAGAGACCCAGTACTTC

D gene: -
V gene: TRBV7-8
J gene: TRBJ2-2
clone size: -
CDR3 protein: CASSPSASNTGELFF
CDR3 DNA: TGTGCCAGCAGCCCCTCCGCATCGAACACCGGGGAGCTGTTTTTT

D gene: -
V gene: TRBV4-1
J gene: TRBJ2-5
clone size: -
CDR3 protein: CASSQDDRGARETQYF
CDR3 DNA: TGCGCCAGCAGCCAAGACGATCGGGGGGCACGAGAGACCCAGTACTTC

D gene: -
V gene: TRBV6-2/TRBV6-3
J gene: TRBJ2-2
clone size: -
CDR3 protein: CASSPLGAGELFF
CDR3 DNA: TGTGCCAGCAGTCCCCTCGGGGCCGGGGAGCTGTTTTTT

D gene: -
V gene: TRBV19
J gene: TRBJ1-2
clone size: -
CDR3 protein: CASSMRQGSGGYTF
CDR3 DNA: TGTGCCAGTAGTATGCGCCAGGGCTCGGGCGGCTACACCTTC

D gene: -
V gene: TRBV3-1/TRBV3-2
J gene: TRBJ1-3
clone size: -
CDR3 protein: CASSQFDTGNTIYF
CDR3 DNA: TGTGCCAGCAGCCAGTTTGATACTGGAAACACCATATATTTT

D gene: TRBD1
V gene: TRBV4-3
J gene: TRBJ1-2
clone size: -
CDR3 protein: CASRGQGIYGYTF
CDR3 DNA: TGCGCCAGCAGGGGACAGGGGATCTATGGCTACACCTTC

D gene: TRBD2
V gene: TRBV10-3
J gene: TRBJ2-5
clone size: -
CDR3 protein: CAIKPSGGLETQYF
CDR3 DNA: TGTGCCATCAAGCCTAGCGGGGGGCTGGAGACCCAGTACTTC

D gene: -
V gene: TRBV12-5
J gene: TRBJ2-3
clone size: few
CDR3 protein: CASGLVPDGQTSTDTQYF
CDR3 DNA: TGTGCTAGTGGTTTGGTACCGGACGGACAAACTAGCACAGATACGCAGTATTTT

D gene: TRBD1
V gene: TRBV7-8
J gene: TRBJ1-1
clone size: -
CDR3 protein: CASSSPDRGKAFF
CDR3 DNA: TGTGCCAGCAGTTCCCCGGACAGGGGAAAAGCTTTCTTT

D gene: TRBD2
V gene: TRBV7-3
J gene: TRBJ2-1
clone size: -
CDR3 protein: CASRSLAGGYNEQFF
CDR3 DNA: TGTGCCAGCAGGAGTCTAGCGGGGGGTTACAATGAGCAGTTCTTC

D gene: -
V gene: TRBV4-1
J gene: TRBJ2-4
clone size: few
CDR3 protein: CASSQGGAARGIQYF
CDR3 DNA: TGCGCCAGCAGCCAAGGCGGTGCGGCGAGGGGCATTCAGTACTTC

D gene: TRBD1
V gene: TRBV20-1
J gene: TRBJ1-2
clone size: few
CDR3 protein: CSDRGPYGYTF
CDR3 DNA: TGCAGTGACAGGGGGCCGTATGGCTACACCTTC

D gene: -
V gene: TRBV5-1
J gene: TRBJ2-5
clone size: -
CDR3 protein: CASSLALGQETQYF
CDR3 DNA: TGCGCCAGCAGCTTGGCCTTGGGGCAAGAGACCCAGTACTTC

D gene: -
V gene: TRBV3-1/TRBV3-2
J gene: TRBJ2-2
clone size: -
CDR3 protein: CASEGHTGELFF
CDR3 DNA: TGTGCCAGCGAAGGTCACACCGGGGAGCTGTTTTTT

D gene: -
V gene: TRBV7-2
J gene: TRBJ1-5
clone size: once
CDR3 protein: CASTPSKVEQPQHF
CDR3 DNA: TGTGCCAGCACCCCCTCGAAAGTCGAACAGCCCCAGCATTTT

D gene: -
V gene: TRBV18
J gene: TRBJ1-4
clone size: -
CDR3 protein: CASSPRINEKLFF
CDR3 DNA: TGTGCCAGCTCACCACGGATAAATGAAAAACTGTTTTTT

D gene: TRBD1
V gene: TRBV9
J gene: TRBJ1-6
clone size: -
CDR3 protein: CASSGGQGRNSPLHF
CDR3 DNA: TGTGCCAGCAGCGGGGGACAGGGACGGAATTCACCCCTCCACTTT

D gene: -
V gene: TRBV29-1
J gene: TRBJ1-4
clone size: -
CDR3 protein: CSVVIPGNEKLFF
CDR3 DNA: TGCAGCGTTGTTATCCCAGGGAATGAAAAACTGTTTTTT

D gene: -
V gene: TRBV5-5
J gene: TRBJ2-2
clone size: -
CDR3 protein: CASSPAGGGNTGELFF
CDR3 DNA: TGTGCCAGCAGCCCCGCCGGGGGAGGGAACACCGGGGAGCTGTTTTTT

D gene: TRBD2
V gene: TRBV11-2
J gene: TRBJ2-1
clone size: -
CDR3 protein: CASARPGAGEYNEQFF
CDR3 DNA: TGTGCCAGCGCCCGCCCCGGAGCGGGGGAGTACAATGAGCAGTTCTTC

D gene: TRBD1
V gene: TRBV7-9
J gene: TRBJ2-2
clone size: -
CDR3 protein: CASSLAPDRDTGELFF
CDR3 DNA: TGTGCCAGCAGCTTAGCTCCGGACAGGGATACCGGGGAGCTGTTTTTT

D gene: TRBD1
V gene: TRBV18
J gene: TRBJ2-5
clone size: -
CDR3 protein: CASSPLPGTGETQYF
CDR3 DNA: TGTGCCAGCTCACCTCTTCCAGGGACAGGGGAGACCCAGTACTTC

D gene: -
V gene: TRBV4-2
J gene: TRBJ2-3
clone size: once
CDR3 protein: CASSQETDTQYF
CDR3 DNA: TGTGCCAGCAGCCAAGAGACGGATACGCAGTATTTT

D gene: -
V gene: TRBV7-2
J gene: TRBJ2-1
clone size: -
CDR3 protein: CASSSGTQGDEQFF
CDR3 DNA: TGTGCCAGCAGCTCCGGGACTCAAGGGGATGAGCAGTTCTTC

D gene: -
V gene: TRBV5-6
J gene: TRBJ2-1
clone size: -
CDR3 protein: CASSLYVGQRLMGEQFF
CDR3 DNA: TGTGCCAGCAGCTTGTACGTCGGGCAACGGCTAATGGGTGAGCAGTTCTTC